A selection of T cell receptor beta chains follows, all from one sample in a study of blood T cell repertoires in COVID-19. The repertoire was sequenced with immunoSEQ multiplex PCR; TCRdb's copy has only in-frame clones and lacks some. Of some 300,000 clones in the sample, roughly 89% were seen once. Sample: PBMCs or T cells enriched from blood (not recorded which). These receptors were obtained from a woman aged 25 to 45 who had recovered from COVID-19. The CDR3 runs from the conserved cysteine through the conserved F or W.

j_call v_call cdr3_aa
TRBJ1-4 TRBV7-2 CASSLAGGNNEKLFF
TRBJ2-1 TRBV7-3 CASSPTGGGGREQFF
TRBJ1-2 TRBV2 CASSVPGNYGYTF
TRBJ1-2 TRBV6-5 CASRELGSEQGGYTF
TRBJ1-1 TRBV28 CASSWGTGQGTEAFF
TRBJ2-1 TRBV28 CASKLPDTEQFF
TRBJ1-1 TRBV10-3 CAISLDRLGTEAFF
TRBJ1-2 TRBV28 CASSFLQGANYGYTF
TRBJ1-4 TRBV7-9 CASSSTGVRGSDEKLFF
TRBJ2-7 TRBV4-1 CASSQVGQGRVEQYF
TRBJ2-2 TRBV10-3 CATERDRGLAGELFF
TRBJ2-5 TRBV20-1 CSASGTGHQETQYF
TRBJ2-3 TRBV7-9 CASSLGLRSTDTQYF
TRBJ1-5 TRBV29-1 CSVRQGGQPQHF
TRBJ1-1 TRBV6-2/TRBV6-3 CASSLDREAFF
TRBJ1-2 TRBV7-8 CASSFGRGPDGYTF
TRBJ2-5 TRBV21-1 CASSKNKGQGQQETQYF
TRBJ1-1 TRBV28 CASHPGTDLNTEAFF
TRBJ1-1 TRBV13 CASSWGQGNTEAFF
TRBJ2-1 TRBV9 CASSPRTGSYNEQFF
TRBJ1-1 TRBV10-1 CASSEPGQGPTEAFF
TRBJ1-1 TRBV29-1 CSVEEDTRGAFF
TRBJ2-3 TRBV19 CASRKVDSSTDTQYF
TRBJ1-1 TRBV3-1/TRBV3-2 CASSQTGMGPEAFF
TRBJ2-3 TRBV28 CASRRLAGSTDTQYF
TRBJ2-6 TRBV12-3/TRBV12-4 CASRASGANVLTF
TRBJ2-7 TRBV5-8 CASSFERYEQYF
TRBJ2-3 TRBV7-9 CASSLAGRADTQYF
TRBJ2-5 TRBV6-1 CASSDERVETQYF
TRBJ2-7 TRBV6-5 CASRPPSEYEQYF
TRBJ1-1 TRBV7-9 CASSIRQGWNTEAFF
TRBJ1-4 TRBV23-1 CASSLGNLQGVKRTNEKLFF
TRBJ2-1 TRBV5-1 CASSKSRDFHNEQFF
TRBJ1-1 TRBV7-9 CASSPGTGGVDTEAFF
TRBJ2-7 TRBV5-1 CASSSTGDSAHEQYF
TRBJ2-1 TRBV28 CASSETSGSLNNEQFF
TRBJ1-5 TRBV28 CASREINSGRNQPQHF
TRBJ2-3 TRBV4-3 CASSQTPGTGGTDTQYF
TRBJ2-5 TRBV27 CASSLFPQETQYF
TRBJ2-1 TRBV19 CASSTDRGFSYNEQFF
TRBJ1-6 TRBV28 CASSLVESVQDNSPLHF
TRBJ2-3 TRBV7-9 CASSLTHVASTDTQYF
TRBJ2-5 TRBV11-1 CASSFDRETQYF
TRBJ1-1 TRBV9 CASSVGTRDKGWLEAFF
TRBJ2-2 TRBV28 CASRHTDYAANTGELFF
TRBJ1-1 TRBV5-1 CASSTGGGTEAFF
TRBJ2-1 TRBV15 CATSRKSGSDVNEQFF
TRBJ2-1 TRBV18 CASSPPSQASSYNEQFF
TRBJ1-5 TRBV19 CASTLQGAGQPQHF
TRBJ2-7 TRBV6-5 CASSGQIPYEQYF
TRBJ1-4 TRBV15 CATSRSVATNEKLFF
TRBJ2-7 TRBV5-1 CASSLVPLADSSEQYF
TRBJ2-7 TRBV11-2 CASSGGTGESGEQYF